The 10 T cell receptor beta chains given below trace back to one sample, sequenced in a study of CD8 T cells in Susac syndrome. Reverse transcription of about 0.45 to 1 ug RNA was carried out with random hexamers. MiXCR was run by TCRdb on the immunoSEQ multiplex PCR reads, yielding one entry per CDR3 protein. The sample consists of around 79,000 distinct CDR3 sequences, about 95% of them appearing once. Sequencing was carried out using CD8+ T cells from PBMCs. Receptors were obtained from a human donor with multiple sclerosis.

The CDR3 sequence is CASSVDSGTIYF. The CDR3 bases are TGTGCCAGCAGCGTAGATTCGGGCACCATATATTTT. The rearrangement links TRBV9 to TRBJ1-3; D unclear. This CDR3 has 12 amino acids. Trimming took off 0 bases at V and 9 bases at J, with 7 bases between the two ends. Germline V gene data show CDR1 as SGDLS and CDR2 as YYNGEE. Combining the CDR3 with reference TRBV9 and TRBJ1-3 gives the whole variable domain DSGVTQTPKHLITATGQRVTLRCSPRSGDLSVYWYQQSLDQGLQFLIQYYNGEERAKGNILERFSAQQFPDLHSELNLSSLELGDSALYFCASSVDSGTIYFGEGSWLTVV.

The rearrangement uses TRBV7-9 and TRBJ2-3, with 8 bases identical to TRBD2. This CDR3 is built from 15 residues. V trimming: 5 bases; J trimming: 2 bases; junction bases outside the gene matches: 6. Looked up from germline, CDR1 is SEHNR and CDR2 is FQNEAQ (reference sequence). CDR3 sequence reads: CASSPAGVDTDTQYF. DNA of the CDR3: TGTGCCAGCAGCCCAGCGGGAGTTGACACAGATACGCAGTATTTT. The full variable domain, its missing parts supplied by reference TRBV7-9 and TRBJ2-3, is DTGVSQNPRHKITKRGQNVTFRCDPISEHNRLYWYRQTLGQGPEFLTYFQNEAQLEKSRLLSDRFSAERPKGSFSTLEIQRTEQGDSAMYLCASSPAGVDTDTQYFGPGTRLTVL.

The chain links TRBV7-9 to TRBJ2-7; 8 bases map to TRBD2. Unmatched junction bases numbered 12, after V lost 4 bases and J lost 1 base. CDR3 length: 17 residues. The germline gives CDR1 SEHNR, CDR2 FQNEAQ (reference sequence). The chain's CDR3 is CASSSPQIAGPSYEQYF. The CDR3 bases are TGTGCCAGCAGCTCTCCTCAAATAGCGGGACCTTCCTACGAGCAGTACTTC.

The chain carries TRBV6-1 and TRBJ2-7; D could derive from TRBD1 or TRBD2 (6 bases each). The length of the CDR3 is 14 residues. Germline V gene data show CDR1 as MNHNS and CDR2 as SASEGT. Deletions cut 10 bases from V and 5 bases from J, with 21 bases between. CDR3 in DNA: TGTGCCACCCTCCGAGGGGGACTGGCTGACGAGCAGTACTTC. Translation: CATLRGGLADEQYF.

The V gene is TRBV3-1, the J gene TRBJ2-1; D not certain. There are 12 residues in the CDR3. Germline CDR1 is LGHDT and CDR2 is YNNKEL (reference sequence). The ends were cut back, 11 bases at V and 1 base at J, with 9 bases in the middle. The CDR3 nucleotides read TGTGCCTGTTCAGATTCCTACAATGAGCAGTTCTTC. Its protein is CACSDSYNEQFF.

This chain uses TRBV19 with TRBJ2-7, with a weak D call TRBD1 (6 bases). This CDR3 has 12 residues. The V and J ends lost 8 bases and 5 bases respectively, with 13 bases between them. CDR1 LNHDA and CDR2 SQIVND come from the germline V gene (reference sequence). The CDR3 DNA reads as TGTGCCAGTGGCACAGGGATCCACGAGCAGTACTTC. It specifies CASGTGIHEQYF.

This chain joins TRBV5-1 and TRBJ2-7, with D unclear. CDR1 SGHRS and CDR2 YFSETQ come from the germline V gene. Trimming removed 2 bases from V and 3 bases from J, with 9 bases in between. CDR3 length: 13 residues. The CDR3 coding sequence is TGCGCCAGCAGCTTATTCTTGTACTACGAGCAGTACTTC. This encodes CASSLFLYYEQYF.

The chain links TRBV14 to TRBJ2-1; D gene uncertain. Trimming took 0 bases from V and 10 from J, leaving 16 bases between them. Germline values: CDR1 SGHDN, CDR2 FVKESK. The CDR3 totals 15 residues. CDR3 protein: CASSQELRRQPEQFF. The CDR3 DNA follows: TGTGCCAGCAGCCAAGAGCTAAGACGGCAGCCGGAGCAGTTCTTC.

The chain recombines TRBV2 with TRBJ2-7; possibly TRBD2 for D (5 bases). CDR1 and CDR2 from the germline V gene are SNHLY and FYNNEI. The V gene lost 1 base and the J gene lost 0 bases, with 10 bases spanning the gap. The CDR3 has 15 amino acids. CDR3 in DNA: TGTGCCAGCAGTGAAGGGACTGGACGCTCCTACGAGCAGTACTTC. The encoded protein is CASSEGTGRSYEQYF.

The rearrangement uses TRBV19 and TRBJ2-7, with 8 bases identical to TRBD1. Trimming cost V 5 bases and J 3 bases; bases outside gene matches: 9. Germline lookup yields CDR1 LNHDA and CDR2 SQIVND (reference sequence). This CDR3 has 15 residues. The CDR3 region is CASSATGTGIYEQYF. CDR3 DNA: TGTGCCAGTAGTGCTACCGGGACAGGCATCTACGAGCAGTACTTC.